The rows below give T cell receptor beta chains drawn from one sample of a study of T cell repertoires in cytomegalovirus infection. TCRdb independently ran MiXCR on the reads; one entry per CDR3 protein. The sample shows 50,000 to 60,000 distinct CDR3 sequences, around 20% of them seen only once. These receptors have no known antigen. The starting material was CD8+ T cells from cultured PBMCs, obtained from culture after CMV antigen stimulation. Source of these receptors: a human donor in good health (CMV status not recorded). Some clones in this sample may be carry-over from other donors' samples. CDR3s include the opening cysteine and the closing phenylalanine or tryptophan. Fields, in order: V gene, D gene, clone size, J gene, CDR3 protein, CDR3 DNA. D genes are given only for firm matches. Size values are once, few and many counts, or a class for expanded clones, and some rows have none.

V: TRBV28
D: NA
size: NA
J: TRBJ2-7
CDR3: CASSSRTETYEQYF
DNA: TGTGCCAGCAGTTCCCGGACGGAAACCTACGAGCAGTACTTC

V: TRBV7-8
D: NA
size: NA
J: TRBJ1-3
CDR3: CASSATQGSSGNTIYF
DNA: TGTGCCAGCAGCGCCACTCAGGGGAGCTCTGGAAACACCATATATTTT

V: TRBV4-1
D: NA
size: once
J: TRBJ1-2
CDR3: CASSQDRYTAYGYTF
DNA: TGCGCCAGCAGCCAAGACAGATACACAGCCTATGGCTACACCTTC

V: TRBV11-1
D: NA
size: NA
J: TRBJ2-1
CDR3: CASSLGGRTGNRGSEQFF
DNA: TGTGCCAGCAGCTTAGGTGGGCGAACGGGCAACCGGGGGAGCGAGCAGTTCTTC

V: TRBV12-3/TRBV12-4
D: NA
size: NA
J: TRBJ1-4
CDR3: CASSLGRGGEKLFF
DNA: TGTGCCAGCAGTTTGGGTCGAGGCGGTGAAAAACTGTTTTTT

V: TRBV12-3/TRBV12-4
D: TRBD1
size: few
J: TRBJ1-5
CDR3: CASSPRTGKSQPQHF
DNA: TGTGCCAGCAGTCCGAGGACAGGGAAGAGTCAGCCCCAGCATTTT

V: TRBV5-1
D: TRBD1
size: few
J: TRBJ2-1
CDR3: CASTGGDRGNNEQFF
DNA: TGCGCCAGCACGGGCGGGGACAGGGGGAACAATGAGCAGTTCTTC

V: TRBV7-2
D: TRBD1
size: many
J: TRBJ1-1
CDR3: CASTLDTGARGEAFF
DNA: TGTGCCAGCACCCTCGATACAGGGGCGCGGGGTGAAGCTTTCTTT

V: TRBV27
D: NA
size: NA
J: TRBJ1-2
CDR3: CASSPSAGTLNYGYTF
DNA: TGTGCCAGCAGCCCCTCGGCGGGGACACTTAACTATGGCTACACCTTC

V: TRBV27
D: NA
size: NA
J: TRBJ2-5
CDR3: CASNANKDMGETQYF
DNA: TGTGCCAGCAACGCAAACAAGGATATGGGGGAGACCCAGTACTTC

V: TRBV6-1
D: NA
size: few
J: TRBJ1-1
CDR3: CASSERIGRAYEAFF
DNA: TGTGCCAGCAGTGAAAGGATAGGAAGGGCCTATGAAGCTTTCTTT

V: TRBV7-2
D: NA
size: few
J: TRBJ2-7
CDR3: CASSLTSYEQYF
DNA: TGTGCCAGCAGCTTAACAAGCTACGAGCAGTACTTC

V: TRBV7-6
D: NA
size: few
J: TRBJ2-1
CDR3: CASSTAGAGNEQFF
DNA: TGTGCCAGCAGCACCGCGGGGGCTGGAAATGAGCAGTTCTTC

V: TRBV7-3
D: NA
size: NA
J: TRBJ2-2
CDR3: CASSGSGGPPGRTGELFF
DNA: TGTGCCAGCAGCGGAAGTGGGGGACCACCAGGACGGACCGGGGAGCTGTTTTTT

V: TRBV7-2
D: TRBD2
size: few
J: TRBJ2-7
CDR3: CASRGELAGGIEQYF
DNA: TGTGCCAGCAGGGGGGAACTAGCGGGGGGCATCGAGCAGTACTTC

V: TRBV6-2/TRBV6-3
D: NA
size: NA
J: TRBJ2-7
CDR3: CASSYGLSYEQYF
DNA: TGTGCCAGCAGTTACGGACTTTCCTACGAGCAGTACTTC

V: TRBV7-6
D: NA
size: NA
J: TRBJ2-7
CDR3: CASSSTGTLQYEQYF
DNA: TGTGCCAGCAGCTCGACCGGGACTCTCCAATACGAGCAGTACTTC

V: TRBV6-1
D: TRBD1
size: NA
J: TRBJ2-2
CDR3: CASTGRGLGGELFF
DNA: TGTGCCAGCACTGGCAGGGGGCTCGGCGGGGAGCTGTTTTTT

V: TRBV6-2/TRBV6-3
D: TRBD1
size: few
J: TRBJ1-1
CDR3: CASRGGTGPNTEAFF
DNA: TGTGCCAGCAGGGGCGGGACAGGGCCGAACACTGAAGCTTTCTTT

V: TRBV7-2
D: NA
size: NA
J: TRBJ2-7
CDR3: CASSLEGLTGYEQYF
DNA: TGTGCCAGCAGCTTAGAGGGCCTGACAGGCTACGAGCAGTACTTC

V: TRBV7-8
D: NA
size: NA
J: TRBJ1-2
CDR3: CASTPYGALNYGYTF
DNA: TGTGCCAGCACCCCGTATGGAGCACTCAACTATGGCTACACCTTC

V: TRBV7-2
D: NA
size: few
J: TRBJ1-4
CDR3: CASSLSGGGYEKLFF
DNA: TGTGCCAGCAGCCTTAGTGGGGGCGGATATGAAAAACTGTTTTTT

V: TRBV27
D: NA
size: NA
J: TRBJ1-1
CDR3: CASSFSGGTEAFF
DNA: TGTGCCAGCAGTTTTTCGGGGGGCACTGAAGCTTTCTTT

V: TRBV7-8
D: NA
size: few
J: TRBJ2-6
CDR3: CASSLAGTRSGANVLTF
DNA: TGTGCCAGCAGCCTGGCCGGGACAAGGTCTGGGGCCAACGTCCTGACTTTC

V: TRBV12-3/TRBV12-4
D: NA
size: few
J: TRBJ2-1
CDR3: CASNWEERSYNEQFF
DNA: TGTGCCAGCAACTGGGAGGAACGGAGTTACAATGAGCAGTTCTTC

V: TRBV28
D: NA
size: NA
J: TRBJ2-5
CDR3: CASSLEGWAQYF
DNA: TGTGCCAGCAGTTTAGAGGGATGGGCCCAGTACTTC

V: TRBV7-8
D: TRBD1
size: NA
J: TRBJ1-2
CDR3: CASSSGTGIYGYTF
DNA: TGTGCCAGCAGCTCCGGGACAGGGATCTATGGCTACACCTTC

V: TRBV6-2/TRBV6-3
D: TRBD2
size: NA
J: TRBJ2-3
CDR3: CASKLLAGGPSDTQYF
DNA: TGTGCCAGCAAGCTACTAGCGGGGGGGCCTTCAGATACGCAGTATTTT

V: TRBV20-1
D: NA
size: once
J: TRBJ2-7
CDR3: CSAREQIAYEQYF
DNA: TGCAGTGCTAGGGAACAGATAGCCTACGAGCAGTACTTC

V: TRBV6-2/TRBV6-3
D: NA
size: NA
J: TRBJ1-5
CDR3: CAAGDGNSNQPQHF
DNA: TGTGCCGCCGGCGACGGGAATAGCAATCAGCCCCAGCATTTT

V: TRBV12-3/TRBV12-4
D: NA
size: NA
J: TRBJ2-1
CDR3: CASSFLDEQFF
DNA: TGTGCCAGCAGTTTCCTCGATGAGCAGTTCTTC

V: TRBV10-3
D: NA
size: few
J: TRBJ2-2
CDR3: CAISEKWTGELFF
DNA: TGTGCCATCAGTGAGAAGTGGACCGGGGAGCTGTTTTTT

V: TRBV4-1
D: NA
size: NA
J: TRBJ2-7
CDR3: CASSQDATDLTYEQYF
DNA: TGCGCCAGCAGCCAAGATGCGACAGACCTTACCTACGAGCAGTACTTC

V: TRBV7-9
D: NA
size: few
J: TRBJ1-1
CDR3: CASSLVAGGNTEAFF
DNA: TGTGCCAGCAGCTTAGTGGCCGGGGGGAACACTGAAGCTTTCTTT

V: TRBV7-2
D: NA
size: NA
J: TRBJ2-1
CDR3: CASSLEASVYNEQFF
DNA: TGTGCCAGCAGCTTAGAGGCTAGCGTCTACAATGAGCAGTTCTTC

V: TRBV7-6
D: TRBD1
size: NA
J: TRBJ1-5
CDR3: CASSDSGTGAGGNQPQHF
DNA: TGTGCCAGCAGCGACTCCGGGACAGGGGCGGGGGGCAATCAGCCCCAGCATTTT

V: TRBV9
D: NA
size: NA
J: TRBJ2-5
CDR3: CASSVRTQETQYF
DNA: TGTGCCAGCAGCGTAAGGACCCAAGAGACCCAGTACTTC

V: TRBV5-6
D: NA
size: few
J: TRBJ2-5
CDR3: CASSSVSQETQYF
DNA: TGTGCCAGCAGCTCCGTCTCCCAAGAGACCCAGTACTTC

V: TRBV7-2
D: TRBD1
size: few
J: TRBJ1-2
CDR3: CASSLLGTAYGYTF
DNA: TGTGCCAGCAGCTTATTAGGGACAGCGTATGGCTACACCTTC

V: TRBV4-2
D: TRBD1
size: few
J: TRBJ1-2
CDR3: CASSQAGGNGYTF
DNA: TGTGCCAGCAGCCAAGCAGGGGGCAACGGCTACACCTTC

V: TRBV7-2
D: NA
size: NA
J: TRBJ2-3
CDR3: CASSFGEPSSTDTQYF
DNA: TGTGCCAGCAGCTTCGGGGAACCGTCTAGCACAGATACGCAGTATTTT

V: TRBV4-2
D: TRBD1
size: NA
J: TRBJ2-7
CDR3: CASSQGWDRGGHEQYF
DNA: TGTGCCAGCAGCCAAGGGTGGGACAGGGGTGGTCACGAGCAGTACTTC

V: TRBV27
D: TRBD2
size: NA
J: TRBJ2-3
CDR3: CASSLKRGSTDTQYF
DNA: TGTGCCAGCAGTTTAAAGCGGGGTAGCACAGATACGCAGTATTTT

V: TRBV7-3
D: NA
size: NA
J: TRBJ2-3
CDR3: CASSLRGGSTDTQYF
DNA: TGTGCCAGCAGCTTACGAGGGGGAAGCACAGATACGCAGTATTTT

V: TRBV27
D: NA
size: NA
J: TRBJ1-6
CDR3: CASSLEPASYNSPLHF
DNA: TGTGCCAGCAGTTTAGAGCCGGCCTCCTATAATTCACCCCTCCACTTT

V: TRBV2
D: TRBD1
size: NA
J: TRBJ2-1
CDR3: CASRWGQVEQFF
DNA: TGTGCCAGCAGATGGGGACAGGTTGAGCAGTTCTTC

V: TRBV30
D: NA
size: NA
J: TRBJ1-5
CDR3: CAWSDRANPPQHF
DNA: TGTGCCTGGAGTGACAGGGCTAATCCGCCCCAGCATTTT

V: TRBV10-3
D: NA
size: NA
J: TRBJ1-4
CDR3: CAISESVDEKLFF
DNA: TGTGCCATCAGTGAGTCGGTCGATGAAAAACTGTTTTTT

V: TRBV27
D: NA
size: NA
J: TRBJ2-1
CDR3: CASSPRAYNEQFF
DNA: TGTGCCAGCAGCCCTAGGGCCTACAATGAGCAGTTCTTC

V: TRBV28
D: TRBD1
size: few
J: TRBJ2-4
CDR3: CASSFRGQALAKNIQYF
DNA: TGTGCCAGCAGTTTCAGGGGACAGGCCTTAGCCAAAAACATTCAGTACTTC

V: TRBV12-3/TRBV12-4
D: TRBD1
size: few
J: TRBJ1-1
CDR3: CASSPADREDTEAFF
DNA: TGTGCCAGCAGTCCAGCGGACAGGGAGGACACTGAAGCTTTCTTT

V: TRBV28
D: NA
size: few
J: TRBJ2-1
CDR3: CASSFVAYNEQFF
DNA: TGTGCCAGCAGTTTCGTGGCCTACAATGAGCAGTTCTTC

V: TRBV24-1
D: NA
size: few
J: TRBJ1-1
CDR3: CATSANREGPEAFF
DNA: TGTGCCACCAGTGCTAACAGGGAAGGGCCTGAAGCTTTCTTT

V: TRBV5-1
D: NA
size: NA
J: TRBJ2-5
CDR3: CASSLGLDSWGETQYF
DNA: TGCGCCAGCAGCTTGGGACTAGACTCCTGGGGGGAGACCCAGTACTTC

V: TRBV6-2/TRBV6-3
D: NA
size: NA
J: TRBJ1-5
CDR3: CASSPLRANQPQHF
DNA: TGTGCCAGCAGTCCTCTGAGGGCCAATCAGCCCCAGCATTTT

V: TRBV7-8
D: TRBD2
size: NA
J: TRBJ2-1
CDR3: CASSLEALLAVTFGDNEQFF
DNA: TGTGCCAGCAGCTTAGAAGCCTTACTAGCGGTAACTTTCGGGGACAATGAGCAGTTCTTC

V: TRBV6-6
D: TRBD1
size: NA
J: TRBJ1-2
CDR3: CASYLRDRANYGYTF
DNA: TGTGCCAGTTACCTCCGGGACAGAGCAAACTATGGCTACACCTTC

V: TRBV28
D: TRBD1
size: many
J: TRBJ2-7
CDR3: CASSSNFNRGERSYEQYF
DNA: TGTGCCAGCAGTTCAAACTTCAACAGGGGCGAGCGCTCCTACGAGCAGTACTTC

V: TRBV27
D: TRBD2
size: NA
J: TRBJ2-1
CDR3: CASSLSAGGYNEQFF
DNA: TGTGCCAGCAGCCTGTCAGCGGGGGGCTACAATGAGCAGTTCTTC